This TCR beta chain was sequenced during a study of blood T cell repertoires in COVID-19. The V segment lost 4 bases and the J segment 2 bases; nucleotides outside the gene matches: 3. The CDR3 contains 14 residues. Germline V gives CDR1 KGHDR, CDR2 SFDVKD. This clone appeared a single time. The repertoire was sequenced with immunoSEQ multiplex PCR; TCRdb's copy has only in-frame clones and lacks some. This sample yields hundreds of thousands of clones, of which roughly 81% are seen a single time; around 0.96% belongs to the top ten. The receptor was derived from a man in his forties with acute or convalescent COVID-19. V gene TRBV24-1 combines with J gene TRBJ1-2; 7 positions agree with TRBD1. Specimen: peripheral blood. The CDR3 DNA follows: TGTGCCACCAGTGACCAGGACAGGAACTATGGCTACACCTTC. Amino acids: CATSDQDRNYGYTF.